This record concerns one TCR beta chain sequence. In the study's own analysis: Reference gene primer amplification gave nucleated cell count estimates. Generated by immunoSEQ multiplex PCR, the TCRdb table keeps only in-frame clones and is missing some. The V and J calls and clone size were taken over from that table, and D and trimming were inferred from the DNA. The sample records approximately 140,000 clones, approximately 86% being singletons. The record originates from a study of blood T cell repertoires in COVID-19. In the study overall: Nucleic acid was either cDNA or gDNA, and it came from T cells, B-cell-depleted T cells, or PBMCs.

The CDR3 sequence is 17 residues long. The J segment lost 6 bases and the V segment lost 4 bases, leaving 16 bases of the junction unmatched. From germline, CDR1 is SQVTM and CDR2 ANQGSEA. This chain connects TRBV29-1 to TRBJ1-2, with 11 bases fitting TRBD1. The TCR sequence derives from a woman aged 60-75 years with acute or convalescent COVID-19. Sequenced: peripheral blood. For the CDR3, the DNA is TGCAGCGTTGGGCTATCTGGGACAGGGGGAATTTATAATGGCTACACCTTC. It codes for CSVGLSGTGGIYNGYTF.